Each of the 27 T cell receptor beta chains below was sequenced from the same sample in a study of OX40 agonist ivuxolimab in advanced cancers. The protocol was immunoSEQ multiplex PCR, while the TCRdb copy is restricted to in-frame clones and leaves out a portion. The sample shows 45,000 to 55,000 clones, 80% to 85% of them seen only once. The sample here was CD4+ or CD8+ T cells sorted from blood, taken in a trial of the OX40 agonist ivuxolimab. All receptors come from an adult with an advanced solid tumor such as melanoma, head and neck, liver or kidney cancer.

V gene TRBV5-8 combines with J gene TRBJ1-1, with D perhaps TRBD1 (5 bases). V was pared by 4 bases and J by 0 bases, with 10 bases between. CDR3 length: 14 amino acids. Germline CDR1 is SGHTS and CDR2 is YDEGEE. CDR3 coding DNA: TGTGCCAGCAGCCCCGGGACTGTGAACACTGAAGCTTTCTTT. Its protein is CASSPGTVNTEAFF.

The V gene is TRBV28, the J gene TRBJ2-7; possibly TRBD1 or TRBD2 for D (5 bases each). The V gene lost 2 bases and the J gene lost 3 bases, with 14 bases spanning the gap. CDR3 size: 15 residues. Per germline, CDR1 MDHEN and CDR2 SYDVKM. The CDR3 here is CASSLGDVVIYEQYF. Written as DNA, the CDR3 is TGTGCCAGCAGTTTAGGGGACGTGGTGATCTACGAGCAGTACTTC.

This clone is a singleton in its sample. The V gene is TRBV5-1, the J gene TRBJ1-1; no clear D gene. The CDR3 length is 14 residues. Germline V gene data show CDR1 as SGHRS and CDR2 as YFSETQ. The germline V and J ends were trimmed by 0 bases and 1 base, with 7 bases remaining between them. CDR3 coding DNA: TGCGCCAGCAGCTTGGTTCCAGGGAACACTGAAGCTTTCTTT. Translating it yields CASSLVPGNTEAFF.

A single count supports this clone. V gene TRBV9 combines with J gene TRBJ1-1; the D is unclear. The CDR3 has 14 residues. CDR1 SGDLS and CDR2 YYNGEE come from the germline V gene. V was pared by 0 bases and J by 4 bases, with 10 bases between. The CDR3 DNA sequence: TGTGCCAGCAGCGTAGAAGGTGGCCCCACTGAAGCTTTCTTT. Protein sequence: CASSVEGGPTEAFF.

This clone was recorded once. This chain connects TRBV4-1 to TRBJ1-1; D is unclear. The CDR3 length is 14 residues. Germline V CDR1 and CDR2: MGHRA, YSYEKL. Trimming stripped 4 bases from V and 1 base from J, with 10 bases between. The CDR3 DNA reads as TGCGCCAGCAGCCTAATTTCGGAGAACACTGAAGCTTTCTTT. Translation gives CASSLISENTEAFF.

The chain uses TRBV19 and TRBJ2-2, with 9 bases identical to TRBD2. CDR3 length: 19 amino acids. Germline trimming cut 3 bases from V and 5 bases from J; bases unmatched to any gene: 16. Germline CDR1 reads LNHDA; CDR2 reads SQIVND (reference sequence). This CDR3 is CASSIGRASGARDTGELFF. As DNA, the CDR3 is TGTGCCAGTAGTATCGGTAGGGCTAGCGGGGCCCGGGATACCGGGGAGCTGTTTTTT.

The CDR3 protein is CASSAKGQTNTGELFF. CDR3 nucleotide sequence: TGTGCCAGCAGCGCCAAGGGACAGACGAACACCGGGGAGCTGTTTTTT. The J gene is TRBJ2-2, the V gene TRBV11-2; 7 bases match TRBD1. CDR3 length: 16 residues. Germline trimming cut 5 bases from V and 0 bases from J; bases unmatched to any gene: 6. Germline V CDR1 and CDR2: SGHAT, FQNNGV.

The chain has TRBV7-2 and TRBJ2-7; the D is unclear. Germline-derived CDR1 and CDR2 are SGHTA and FQGNSA. Trimming pared 3 bases from V and 3 bases from J, leaving 18 bases between. CDR3 length: 16 amino acids. CDR3 sequence (DNA): TGTGCCAGCAGCTTCGATATGGGGTTCCCCCGCTACGAGCAGTACTTC. Protein: CASSFDMGFPRYEQYF.

J is TRBJ2-5 and V is TRBV27; tentative D call: TRBD2 (6 bases). This CDR3 contains 15 residues. V lost 5 bases and J lost 4, with 17 bases in between. CDR1 is MNHEY, CDR2 SMNVEV, per germline (reference sequence). CDR3 sequence reads: CASSPLAGSGETQYF. CDR3 nucleotide sequence: TGTGCCAGCAGTCCCCTGGCGGGGAGCGGAGAGACCCAGTACTTC.

The rearrangement uses TRBV7-7 and TRBJ2-2; 10 bases align to TRBD1. Unmatched junction bases numbered 6, after V lost 5 bases and J lost 6 bases. Germline V lookup: CDR1 SSHAT, CDR2 FNYEAQ (reference sequence). The CDR3 is 15 residues long. The CDR3 DNA reads TGTGCCAGCAGCCGCCTGACAGGGGGCTCCGGGGAGCTGTTTTTT. This translates into CASSRLTGGSGELFF.

The J gene is TRBJ2-1, the V gene TRBV5-1; no firm D call. This CDR3 contains 15 residues. V dropped 4 bases and J dropped 1 base, with 12 bases sitting between them. In germline, CDR1 is SGHRS, CDR2 YFSETQ. CDR3 sequence: CASSPEPPSYNEQFF. CDR3 nucleotides: TGCGCCAGCAGCCCGGAGCCCCCGTCCTACAATGAGCAGTTCTTC.

This chain uses TRBV27 with TRBJ1-4; D is possibly TRBD1 (5 bases). Germline lookup yields CDR1 MNHEY and CDR2 SMNVEV (reference sequence). This CDR3 spans 14 amino acids. V lost 3 bases and J lost 2, with 7 bases in between. The CDR3 reads CASSFWGTNEKLFF. CDR3 DNA sequence: TGTGCCAGCAGTTTTTGGGGGACTAATGAAAAACTGTTTTTT.

This clone was found once. The chain has TRBV9 and TRBJ1-1; D possibly corresponds to TRBD1 (5 bases). Trimming pared 2 bases from V and 5 bases from J, leaving 19 bases between. The CDR3 spans 16 residues. Germline CDR1 is SGDLS and CDR2 is YYNGEE. The CDR3 bases are TGTGCCAGCAGCGTTTCCTCGGGAGGGGCGGGGACTGAAGCTTTCTTT. Its protein is CASSVSSGGAGTEAFF.

This clone was seen a few times. The V gene is TRBV16, the J gene TRBJ1-1; no clear D. Per germline, CDR1 KGHSY and CDR2 FQNENV. The ends were cut back, 0 bases at V and 7 bases at J, with 12 bases in the middle. This CDR3 is 14 amino acids long. In DNA, the CDR3 is TGTGCCAGCAGCCAATCTGGTGACGCTATTGAAGCTTTCTTT. It yields the protein CASSQSGDAIEAFF.

This clone appeared once. The chain carries TRBV19 and TRBJ2-3, with 7 bases lining up with TRBD2. The CDR3 length is 14 residues. J lost 2 bases, V lost 6 bases, and 5 bases had no gene match. CDR1 is LNHDA, CDR2 SQIVND, per germline (reference sequence). CDR3 amino acids: CASRLAHYTDTQYF. Written as DNA, the CDR3 is TGTGCCAGTAGACTAGCGCATTACACAGATACGCAGTATTTT.

The chain links TRBV28 to TRBJ2-3, with 7 bases lining up with TRBD1. J lost 6 bases, V lost 3 bases, and 6 bases had no gene match. Germline V gene data show CDR1 as MDHEN and CDR2 as SYDVKM. This CDR3 has 14 amino acids. CDR3 residues: CASSLIRGYDTQYF. CDR3 nucleotides: TGTGCCAGCAGTTTGATCAGGGGGTACGATACGCAGTATTTT.

The chain joins TRBV6-1 to TRBJ1-1, with no clear D. Germline V CDR1 and CDR2: MNHNS, SASEGT. V shed 8 bases and J shed 0 bases, with 16 bases lying between them. The CDR3 has 15 residues. CDR3 sequence reads: CASPGLSFMNTEAFF. The CDR3 DNA reads TGTGCCAGCCCCGGCCTCTCCTTCATGAACACTGAAGCTTTCTTT.

J is TRBJ2-5 and V is TRBV6-6; D is ambiguous. Germline lookup yields CDR1 MNHNY and CDR2 SVGAGI (reference sequence). Deletions cut 2 bases from V and 5 bases from J, with 12 bases between. The CDR3 extends over 14 amino acids. CDR3 in amino acids: CASSYVRRGETQYF. The CDR3, as DNA: TGTGCCAGCAGTTACGTACGTCGTGGGGAGACCCAGTACTTC.

The chain has TRBV9 and TRBJ2-7; TRBD1 matches 7 bases. Germline trimming cut 0 bases from V and 1 base from J; bases unmatched to any gene: 7. Looked up from germline, CDR1 is SGDLS and CDR2 is YYNGEE. The CDR3 is 16 residues long. The CDR3 protein is CASSVGWDRASYEQYF. CDR3 sequence (DNA): TGTGCCAGCAGCGTAGGGTGGGACAGAGCTTCCTACGAGCAGTACTTC.

In this sample, this clone turned up once. This chain uses TRBV11-2 with TRBJ2-4, with D maybe TRBD1 (7 bases). This CDR3 has 14 amino acids. V was cut by 4 bases and J by 8 bases, with 15 bases left in between. Per germline, CDR1 SGHAT and CDR2 FQNNGV. The CDR3 here is CASSSGGQLDIQYF. The CDR3 DNA follows: TGTGCCAGCAGCTCAGGGGGGCAGCTGGACATTCAGTACTTC. Supplemented by reference TRBV11-2 and TRBJ2-4, the full variable domain reads EAGVAQSPRYKIIEKRQSVAFWCNPISGHATLYWYQQILGQGPKLLIQFQNNGVVDDSQLPKDRFSAERLKGVDSTLKIQPAKLEDSAVYLCASSSGGQLDIQYFGAGTRLSVL.

The chain couples TRBV6-5 to TRBJ1-1; D gene ambiguous. CDR1 MNHEY and CDR2 SVGAGI come from the germline V gene. The V gene lost 7 bases and the J gene lost 4 bases, with 7 bases spanning the gap. CDR3 size: 11 residues. For the CDR3, the DNA is TGTGCCAGCATTGACTTCACTGAAGCTTTCTTT. Translating gives CASIDFTEAFF.

V usage is TRBV7-8 and J usage is TRBJ2-3, with D perhaps matching TRBD2 (6 bases). CDR1 is SGHVS, CDR2 FQNEAQ, per germline. This CDR3 contains 17 residues. V shed 4 bases and J shed 2 bases, with 19 bases lying between them. CDR3 loop: CASSSLGAGLITDTQYF. The CDR3 DNA follows: TGTGCCAGCAGCTCCCTGGGAGCGGGTCTCATCACAGATACGCAGTATTTT.

This sequence joins TRBV6-1 and TRBJ2-4, with D unresolved. The CDR3 sequence is 12 residues long. Trimming removed 6 bases at V and 9 bases at J, with 12 bases between. The germline V gene encodes CDR1 MNHNS and CDR2 SASEGT. This CDR3 reads CASRGPFGIQYF. CDR3 nucleotide sequence: TGTGCCAGCAGGGGCCCCTTCGGCATTCAGTACTTC.

This chain connects TRBV28 to TRBJ1-2; no clear D. V lost 3 bases and J lost 3, with 14 bases in between. Germline-derived CDR1 and CDR2 are MDHEN and SYDVKM. The CDR3 is 15 residues long. The CDR3 sequence is CASSLGRQEHYGYTF. CDR3 bases: TGTGCCAGCAGTTTGGGTCGGCAGGAGCACTATGGCTACACCTTC.

This chain links TRBV9 with TRBJ1-1, with D perhaps matching TRBD1 (5 bases). V lost 5 bases and J lost 4, with 12 bases in between. Germline CDR1 SGDLS, CDR2 YYNGEE. The CDR3 is 13 amino acids. The CDR3 region is CASSPTGGTEAFF. CDR3 DNA sequence: TGTGCCAGCAGTCCTACAGGTGGCACTGAAGCTTTCTTT. Supplemented by reference TRBV9 and TRBJ1-1, the full variable domain reads DSGVTQTPKHLITATGQRVTLRCSPRSGDLSVYWYQQSLDQGLQFLIQYYNGEERAKGNILERFSAQQFPDLHSELNLSSLELGDSALYFCASSPTGGTEAFFGQGTRLTVV.

The J gene is TRBJ1-2, the V gene TRBV14; D is unclear. V dropped 1 base and J dropped 3 bases, with 9 bases sitting between them. CDR1 is SGHDN and CDR2 is FVKESK in the germline V gene. The CDR3 loop spans 14 amino acids. Written as DNA, the CDR3 is TGTGCCAGCAGCCAAGCCGGTAGGGACTATGGCTACACCTTC. Its translation: CASSQAGRDYGYTF.

The chain is built from TRBV29-1 and TRBJ1-2; tentatively, D is TRBD1 (5 bases). CDR3 size: 11 residues. Trimming shortened V by 3 bases and J by 5 bases, and 7 bases separated the two germline ends. Per the germline V gene, CDR1 is SQVTM and CDR2 is ANQGSEA. The CDR3 nucleotides read TGCAGCGTTGACAGGGAATATGGCTACACCTTC. Translation gives CSVDREYGYTF.